This is a list of T cell receptor beta chains from one sample in a study of OX40 agonist ivuxolimab in advanced cancers. Generated by immunoSEQ multiplex PCR, the TCRdb table keeps only in-frame clones and is missing some. The sample carries 60,000 to 70,000 clones, 80% to 95% recorded once. Sequenced here: CD4+ or CD8+ T cells sorted from blood, sampled in a trial of the OX40 agonist ivuxolimab. The receptors here all came from an adult with an advanced solid tumor such as melanoma, head and neck, liver or kidney cancer. Each CDR3 is given with its conserved first and last residue. D genes are given only for firm matches. Expanded clones get a size class; other rows say once, few or many, or leave the size out.

j_call	v_call	clone_size	d_call	cdr3_nt	cdr3_aa
TRBJ2-1	TRBV5-1	.	TRBD2	TGCGCCAGCAGCGCCGGGACTAGCGGACCCTCCTACAATGAGCAGTTCTTC	CASSAGTSGPSYNEQFF
TRBJ2-7	TRBV5-6	.	.	TGTGCCAGCAGCTTCTGGGTGGCAGGGGGGCTCGAGCAGTACTTC	CASSFWVAGGLEQYF
TRBJ2-7	TRBV9	.	.	TGTGCCAGCAGCGTAGGTCACACCTACGAGCAGTACTTC	CASSVGHTYEQYF
TRBJ2-5	TRBV9	.	.	TGTGCCAGCAGCGTAGGCGTAGGCGGGACTTCGTGGGAGCAGTACTTC	CASSVGVGGTSWEQYF
TRBJ2-1	TRBV2	.	TRBD1	TGTGCCAGCTTGAGTAGGGGACAGGGCGGCAATGAGCAGTTCTTC	CASLSRGQGGNEQFF
TRBJ2-7	TRBV7-2	.	.	TGTGCCAGCAGCTTAGTTTACGGGGACGAGCAGTACTTC	CASSLVYGDEQYF
TRBJ2-1	TRBV25-1	.	TRBD2	TGTGCCAGCAGTGAATTTAGCGGGAGTGGTGAGCAGTTCTTC	CASSEFSGSGEQFF
TRBJ1-5	TRBV19	.	.	TGTGCCAGTAGTATCCGTCTAAATAGCAATCAGCCCCAGCATTTT	CASSIRLNSNQPQHF
TRBJ2-6	TRBV7-9	.	.	TGTGCCAGCAGCTTAGAATTGAGGGGCGCAACCTCTGGGGCCAACGTCCTGACTTTC	CASSLELRGATSGANVLTF
TRBJ1-2	TRBV4-1	.	TRBD1	TGCGCCAGCAGCCTCGGACAGGGTGACTATGGCTACACCTTC	CASSLGQGDYGYTF
TRBJ2-7	TRBV5-1	.	.	TGCGCCAGCAGTTTGGGACACGAGTCCTACGAGCAGTACTTC	CASSLGHESYEQYF
TRBJ2-7	TRBV6-1	.	TRBD1	TGTGCCAGCAGTGAAGGGGAGGGAGGACAGGGGACCTCCTACGAGCAGTACTTC	CASSEGEGGQGTSYEQYF
TRBJ1-2	TRBV5-4	few	TRBD1	TGTGCCAGCAGAACCGGGACAGGGAATTTGTTTGGCTACACCTTC	CASRTGTGNLFGYTF
TRBJ1-4	TRBV27	.	.	TGTGCCAGCAGTTTGGGAGTTGGTGCTAATGAAAAACTGTTTTTT	CASSLGVGANEKLFF
TRBJ1-3	TRBV9	.	.	TGTGCCAGCAGCCCCGGGGGGAGCTCTGGAAACACCATATATTTT	CASSPGGSSGNTIYF
TRBJ2-2	TRBV2	.	TRBD1	TGTGCCAGCAGTGATACAGGGGCCCGCGGGGAGCTGTTTTTT	CASSDTGARGELFF
TRBJ2-2	TRBV2	.	.	TGTGCCAGCAGTGACGGGGGTTCTTTCCTTGACACCGGGGAGCTGTTTTTT	CASSDGGSFLDTGELFF
TRBJ1-1	TRBV11-1	.	.	TGTGCCAGCAGCTTTGGCAGGGATGGGTACACTGAAGCTTTCTTT	CASSFGRDGYTEAFF
TRBJ2-3	TRBV7-9	.	.	TGTGCCAGCAGCGGGAAACAGACTAGCACAGATACGCAGTATTTT	CASSGKQTSTDTQYF
TRBJ2-3	TRBV4-3	.	TRBD2	TGCGCCAGCAGCCAAGCAGCGGGAGCAACAGATACGCAGTATTTT	CASSQAAGATDTQYF
TRBJ2-5	TRBV15	.	.	TGTGCCACCAGCAGAGATCTGACTTCTGGTGTTCCGGAGACCCAGTACTTC	CATSRDLTSGVPETQYF
TRBJ2-1	TRBV5-4	.	TRBD2	TGTGCCAGCAGCTCGAGGCGGGAGGCGGACAATGAGCAGTTCTTC	CASSSRREADNEQFF
TRBJ2-5	TRBV11-2	.	.	TGTGCCAGCAGCCCGCACCGGTATCAAGAGACCCAGTACTTC	CASSPHRYQETQYF
TRBJ2-7	TRBV9	.	TRBD2	TGTGCCAGCAGCTCCAGACGGACTAGCGGGTTCCGTTACGAGCAGTACTTC	CASSSRRTSGFRYEQYF
TRBJ2-3	TRBV18	once	.	TGTGCCAGCTCACCCTTAAGCGCAGATACGCAGTATTTT	CASSPLSADTQYF
TRBJ1-1	TRBV5-1	.	TRBD1	TGCGCCAGCAGCTGGACAGGGGAGAACACTGAAGCTTTCTTT	CASSWTGENTEAFF
TRBJ2-1	TRBV7-6	.	.	TGTGCCAGCAGCCCCCGATGGAGGGGGTACAATGAGCAGTTCTTC	CASSPRWRGYNEQFF
TRBJ1-1	TRBV27	.	.	TGTGCCAGCAGTTTGTTTGGAGTGAACACTGAAGCTTTCTTT	CASSLFGVNTEAFF
TRBJ2-7	TRBV25-1	.	TRBD2	TGTGCCAGCAGTGAATCCATTGGACTAGCAAGACCCTACGAGCAGTACTTC	CASSESIGLARPYEQYF
TRBJ2-3	TRBV27	.	.	TGTGCCAGCAGTTTAAACGGCGCAGATACGCAGTATTTT	CASSLNGADTQYF
TRBJ2-2	TRBV6-1	.	.	TGTGCCAGCAGTGTGTCTCGGTCGAACACCGGGGAGCTGTTTTTT	CASSVSRSNTGELFF
TRBJ2-7	TRBV28	.	TRBD2	TGTGCCAGCAGTCCGGGACTATCCTCCCCCCAATACGAGCAGTACTTC	CASSPGLSSPQYEQYF